A selection of T cell receptor beta chains follows, all from one sample in a study of metastatic and nonmetastatic thyroid tumors. MiXCR re-clonotyped the PCR reads for TCRdb. The sample holds 26,000 or so clones, roughly 17% seen once. Sequencing was performed on blood. The source of these receptors is a male donor with papillary thyroid cancer or a benign thyroid nodule (not recorded which). Some clones in this sample may be carry-over from other donors' samples. The CDR3 runs from the conserved cysteine through the conserved F or W.

V gene	J gene	CDR3 protein
TRBV28	TRBJ2-7	CAISLSGYQAYEHYF
TRBV30	TRBJ2-2	CAWSPNERGGELFF
TRBV2	TRBJ1-1	CASSEQGTTEAFF
TRBV30	TRBJ2-1	CAWRPRGGWREQFF
TRBV4-1	TRBJ1-4	CASSQEPGPEKLFF
TRBV2	TRBJ2-7	CASYAPGRVYEQYF
TRBV6-1	TRBJ2-2	CASRGGTGGSVGELFF
TRBV5-1	TRBJ2-7	CASSLATIGTGPSYEQYF
TRBV2	TRBJ2-1	CASSDSRYNEQFF
TRBV14	TRBJ2-7	CASSQGGQGSPVSQVAMGYF
TRBV4-1	TRBJ2-3	CASSQDEVADTQYF
TRBV6-1	TRBJ2-2	CATSFDGTGELFF
TRBV30	TRBJ1-4	CAWSVWWATNEELFF
TRBV5-1	TRBJ2-3	CASSFLGQKAVADTQYF
TRBV7-7	TRBJ2-2	CASSLDRDTGELFF
TRBV6-5	TRBJ2-2	CASSYKGLAGELFF
TRBV20-1	TRBJ1-1	CSAWDLLNTEAFF
TRBV6-2/TRBV6-3	TRBJ2-1	CASIEAELGYNEQFF
TRBV19	TRBJ1-5	CASSIGAGNNQTKHF
TRBV27	TRBJ1-5	CASRPSGTRTLQPQHF
TRBV5-1	TRBJ2-1	CASSLALAGENEQFF
TRBV28	TRBJ2-5	CASSFLASGETQYF
TRBV28	TRBJ2-2	CATRRLANTGELFF
TRBV2	TRBJ2-1	CASSSSLGLARGNEQFF
TRBV25-1	TRBJ1-6	CASSEEVYNSPLHF
TRBV15	TRBJ2-7	CATQGGYEQYF
TRBV6-1	TRBJ1-2	CASSGAATPAVYGYTF
TRBV7-9	TRBJ1-1	CASSLGTGNTEAFF
TRBV11-3	TRBJ2-1	CASTSGLRNEQFF
TRBV11-2	TRBJ2-7	CASSPENYEQYF
TRBV7-3	TRBJ2-2	CASSLIAGTGTGELFF
TRBV7-9	TRBJ2-1	CASSCPGGLCNEQFF
TRBV5-6	TRBJ1-1	CASRDQTGMNTEAFF
TRBV28	TRBJ2-7	CASSFRLDSLTYEQYF
TRBV10-2	TRBJ2-1	CASKVSGGGNEQFF
TRBV5-1	TRBJ2-1	CASSLERLSDEQFF
TRBV6-5	TRBJ2-7	CASSYRGTYFYEQYF
TRBV20-1	TRBJ2-3	CSARDKLPRIRTSTDTQYF
TRBV6-1	TRBJ2-5	CASSESGGEIKETQYF
TRBV6-1	TRBJ2-2	CASRDGGTVNTGELFF
TRBV19	TRBJ2-5	CASRPLSGQSQETQYF
TRBV6-1	TRBJ2-7	CAAVGTGKGEQYF
TRBV20-1	TRBJ2-7	CSARDFSGGALYEQYF
TRBV9	TRBJ2-5	CASSTRWGFQETQYF
TRBV12-3/TRBV12-4	TRBJ1-2	CASSPALNCGYTF
TRBV18	TRBJ2-7	CASAPGQGNFAYEQYF
TRBV12-3/TRBV12-4	TRBJ1-1	CASSFSAGLVTETFF
TRBV27	TRBJ2-2	CASSFRSGRATGELFF